The rows below give T cell receptor beta chains drawn from one sample of a study of T cells in Graves' hyperthyroidism and ophthalmopathy. Using its own MiXCR run on the multiplex PCR reads, TCRdb lists one record per CDR3 protein. The profile covers tens of thousands of distinct CDR3 sequences, with approximately 50% appearing a single time and about 34% taken by the ten largest. The sequencing input was peripheral blood or thyroid tissue (not recorded which). These receptors all come from a man aged 18 to 35 with Graves' hyperthyroidism. Each CDR3 is given with its conserved first and last residue. The D gene is left open where the match is weak. Size tells how often a clone was seen (once, few, many) or the class of an expanded clone, and some rows leave it out.

v_call,j_call,clone_size,d_call,cdr3_nt,cdr3_aa
TRBV12-3/TRBV12-4,TRBJ1-2,many,-,TGTGCCAGCAGTTTTTTGGGCTATCCTCTATATGGCTACACCTTC,CASSFLGYPLYGYTF
TRBV4-1,TRBJ1-6,many,-,TGCGCCAGCAGCCAAGATGTCCGAAATTCACCCCTCCACTTT,CASSQDVRNSPLHF
TRBV12-3/TRBV12-4,TRBJ2-3,many,-,TGTGCCAGCAGGGGAGAAGTTCGGCGGACAGATACGCAGTATTTT,CASRGEVRRTDTQYF
TRBV6-2/TRBV6-3,TRBJ2-7,many,TRBD1,TGTGCCAGCAGTTACCCTACCGGGACAGGGAATTACGAGCAGTACTTC,CASSYPTGTGNYEQYF
TRBV14,TRBJ2-7,-,TRBD2,TGTGCTAGCGGGCTGAGCGGGGCCTCCTACGAGCAGTACTTC,CASGLSGASYEQYF
TRBV4-1,TRBJ1-5,many,-,TGCGCCAGCAGCCAAGATGGATCGGGGGTTAGCAATCAGCCCCAGCATTTT,CASSQDGSGVSNQPQHF
TRBV27,TRBJ1-1,-,-,TGTGCCAGCAGTGTATCCGGGTTCACTGAAGCTTTCTTT,CASSVSGFTEAFF
TRBV7-9,TRBJ2-7,many,-,TGTGCCAGCAGTCCTGACAGTCGATCCTACGAGCAGTACTTC,CASSPDSRSYEQYF
TRBV10-3,TRBJ1-1,-,-,TGTGCCATCAGGAATCAGGGGACGGGGACTGAAGCTTTCTTT,CAIRNQGTGTEAFF
TRBV7-9,TRBJ2-7,medium-sized,-,TGTGCCAGCGGGGACGGATCCTACGAGCAGTACTTC,CASGDGSYEQYF
TRBV9,TRBJ1-1,many,-,TGTGCCAGCAGCGACAAGATTCAGTCGACTGAAGCTTTCTTT,CASSDKIQSTEAFF
TRBV7-9,TRBJ2-7,once,-,TGTGCCAGCAGCACGGAGGTACAGAGCTACGAGCAGTACTTC,CASSTEVQSYEQYF